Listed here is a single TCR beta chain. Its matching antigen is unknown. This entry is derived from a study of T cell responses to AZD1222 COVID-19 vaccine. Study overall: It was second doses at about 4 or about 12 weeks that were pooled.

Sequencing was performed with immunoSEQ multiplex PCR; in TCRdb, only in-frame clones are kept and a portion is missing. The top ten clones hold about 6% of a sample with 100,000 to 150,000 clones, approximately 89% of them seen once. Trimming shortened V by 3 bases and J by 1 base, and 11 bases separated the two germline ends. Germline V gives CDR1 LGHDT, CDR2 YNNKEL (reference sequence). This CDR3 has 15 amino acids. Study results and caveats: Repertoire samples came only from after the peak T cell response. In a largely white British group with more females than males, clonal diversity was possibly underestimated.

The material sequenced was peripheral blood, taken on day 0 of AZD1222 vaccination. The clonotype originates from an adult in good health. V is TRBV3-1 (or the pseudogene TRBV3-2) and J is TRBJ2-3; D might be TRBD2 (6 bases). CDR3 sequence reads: CASSHRLGGTDTQYF. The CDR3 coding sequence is TGTGCCAGCAGCCATAGACTAGGAGGCACAGATACGCAGTATTTT.